Listed below are T cell receptor beta chains from one sample, sequenced in a study of T cell changes during pregnancy in multiple sclerosis. Assay used: immunoSEQ multiplex PCR; TCRdb lists only in-frame clones, some missing. This sample has 65,000 to 85,000 clones, with roughly 90% found just once. The sequenced sample was peripheral blood, obtained in the first trimester of pregnancy. These receptors came from a female donor in good health, enrolled as a control in a pregnancy study. Each CDR3 is given with its conserved first and last residue. A D gene is named only where the DNA matches it firmly. Size is omitted from some rows. Given values are once, few, many or a class for expanded clones.

J	V	size	D	DNA	CDR3
TRBJ1-1	TRBV27	few	-	TGTGCCAGCAGTTACACGGGGGTCGCCGCTGAAGCTTTCTTT	CASSYTGVAAEAFF
TRBJ1-1	TRBV7-2	-	-	TGTGCCAGCAGCGACAACAGGGACACTGAAGCTTTCTTT	CASSDNRDTEAFF
TRBJ2-7	TRBV10-2	-	TRBD2	TGCGCCAGCAGTGTTAATCCGGGACTAGCATACGAGCAGTACTTC	CASSVNPGLAYEQYF
TRBJ2-7	TRBV7-2	-	-	TGTGCCAGCAGCTTAATTCCGGGGTCCGAGCAGTACTTC	CASSLIPGSEQYF
TRBJ2-7	TRBV7-2	-	-	TGTGCCAGCAGCCCTACCGCGGGGCAGGGCTACGAGCAGTACTTC	CASSPTAGQGYEQYF
TRBJ1-4	TRBV4-3	-	-	TGCGCCAGCAGCCATATATCTAGGGGTGAAGAAAAACTGTTTTTT	CASSHISRGEEKLFF
TRBJ1-2	TRBV6-4	-	TRBD1	TGTGCCAGCAGTCCGGAGGACAGGCTAAGAGGCTACACCTTC	CASSPEDRLRGYTF
TRBJ2-7	TRBV5-1	few	-	TGCGCCAGCAGCTTGGCCTCCTCCTACGAGCAGTACTTC	CASSLASSYEQYF
TRBJ2-7	TRBV10-2	-	TRBD1	TGCGCCAGCAGTGATTGGGACAGGGGGCGATACGAGCAGTACTTC	CASSDWDRGRYEQYF
TRBJ2-7	TRBV28	-	TRBD1	TGTGCCAGCAGGGACCCGGGACAGCCCGACGAGCAGTACTTC	CASRDPGQPDEQYF
TRBJ1-2	TRBV4-1	-	-	TGCGCCAGCAGCCCAGTAGGGGAATATGGCTACACCTTC	CASSPVGEYGYTF
TRBJ2-7	TRBV9	-	TRBD2	TGTGCCAGCAGCCGGACGACTAGCGGGGGTTCCTACGAGCAGTACTTC	CASSRTTSGGSYEQYF
TRBJ2-3	TRBV6-6	-	TRBD1	TGTGCCAGCAGGCCGGGACAGGGAACAGATACGCAGTATTTT	CASRPGQGTDTQYF
TRBJ1-4	TRBV10-3	-	-	TGTGCCATCAGTGAAGGAAGGCCAGAGGGAGAAAAACTGTTTTTT	CAISEGRPEGEKLFF
TRBJ1-1	TRBV9	-	TRBD1	TGTGCCAGCAGCGTAGTCCAGGGGGCTGGTGAAGCTTTCTTT	CASSVVQGAGEAFF
TRBJ1-1	TRBV10-3	-	-	TGTGCCATCAGTGAGGAGGGACAGAACACTGAAGCTTTCTTT	CAISEEGQNTEAFF
TRBJ1-2	TRBV28	-	-	TGTGCCAGCAGCACTTTCGGGGGGTATGGCTACACCTTC	CASSTFGGYGYTF
TRBJ1-4	TRBV11-2	-	TRBD1	TGTGCCAGCAGCCCGGACAGGGGAATGGAAAAACTGTTTTTT	CASSPDRGMEKLFF
TRBJ1-6	TRBV28	-	-	TGTGCCAGCAGTTTTCAGCAGGTCTTCCATTCACCCCTCCACTTT	CASSFQQVFHSPLHF
TRBJ2-7	TRBV19	once	TRBD1	TGTGCCAGTAGTACGGACAGGGGATACGAGCAGTACTTC	CASSTDRGYEQYF
TRBJ1-2	TRBV7-9	-	-	TGTGCCAGCAGCCCACAGTCAGGCTACACCTTC	CASSPQSGYTF
TRBJ2-7	TRBV7-9	-	TRBD1	TGTGCCAGCAGTATACCGGGACAGGGTAACAACGAGCAGTACTTC	CASSIPGQGNNEQYF
TRBJ1-1	TRBV7-2	-	-	TGTGCCAGCAGGTCCCAGGCCTCCCTTGAAGCTTTCTTT	CASRSQASLEAFF
TRBJ2-1	TRBV4-1	once	TRBD2	TGCGCCAGCAGCCAAGATTGGACTAGCGTAAGCGAGCAGTTCTTC	CASSQDWTSVSEQFF
TRBJ1-5	TRBV7-8	-	TRBD1	TGTGCCAGCAGCCCTGGACAGGGCGCTAGCAATCAGCCCCAGCATTTT	CASSPGQGASNQPQHF
TRBJ2-7	TRBV19	-	TRBD1	TGTGCCAGTACCATGATGGGACAGTCCGGAGGCGAGCAGTACTTC	CASTMMGQSGGEQYF
TRBJ1-6	TRBV2	-	TRBD1	TGTGCCAGCATCGGGACAGACTATAATTCACCCCTCCACTTT	CASIGTDYNSPLHF
TRBJ1-1	TRBV7-9	-	-	TGTGCCAGCAGCTTGACAGGACTTGAAGCTTTCTTT	CASSLTGLEAFF
TRBJ1-2	TRBV18	-	-	TGTGCCAGCTCACCCATAACAGGGCATGGCTACACCTTC	CASSPITGHGYTF
TRBJ2-1	TRBV12-5	-	TRBD2	TGTGCTAGTGGTTTGGTACTTGGCGGGGGGGCCTCCTACAATGAGCAGTTCTTC	CASGLVLGGGASYNEQFF
TRBJ2-1	TRBV5-4	-	TRBD1	TGTGCCAGCAGCTCCCGACAGGGCAGCTCCTACAATGAGCAGTTCTTC	CASSSRQGSSYNEQFF
TRBJ1-4	TRBV7-9	-	-	TGTGCCAGCACCAGAGACATTTACGGTGAAAAACTGTTTTTT	CASTRDIYGEKLFF
TRBJ1-6	TRBV9	-	-	TGTGCCAGCAGCGTAGAGGAGTTTTCACCCCTCCACTTT	CASSVEEFSPLHF
TRBJ2-3	TRBV5-1	-	TRBD2	TGCGCCAGCGGGGGGGTTACCACAGATACGCAGTATTTT	CASGGVTTDTQYF
TRBJ2-3	TRBV9	-	TRBD2	TGTGCCAGCAGCGTCGGGACTAGCGGCACAGATACGCAGTATTTT	CASSVGTSGTDTQYF
TRBJ1-2	TRBV27	-	-	TGTGCCAGCAGCCTCGGGGGGGATGGCTACACCTTC	CASSLGGDGYTF
TRBJ2-6	TRBV5-1	-	-	TGCGCCAGCAGCTTGGCTGGGCCTGGGGCCAACGTCCTGACTTTC	CASSLAGPGANVLTF
TRBJ2-7	TRBV6-6	-	-	TGTGCCAGCAGTTCCGCCTCCACATGGCCCTCCTACGAGCAGTACTTC	CASSSASTWPSYEQYF
TRBJ1-2	TRBV19	once	TRBD1	TGTGCCAGTAGTAAGGGACAGGGGATCTATGGCTACACCTTC	CASSKGQGIYGYTF
TRBJ1-5	TRBV28	-	-	TGTGCCAGCAGTTTTCGAACAGCAATTTTTAGCAATCAGCCCCAGCATTTT	CASSFRTAIFSNQPQHF
TRBJ2-5	TRBV4-2	-	TRBD1	TGTGCCAGCAGCCTCTCCCCGAGACAGGGGGCTGGAGAGACCCAGTACTTC	CASSLSPRQGAGETQYF
TRBJ2-2	TRBV9	-	-	TGTGCCAGCAGCGTTCCGGTTAACACCGGGGAGCTGTTTTTT	CASSVPVNTGELFF
TRBJ1-1	TRBV5-5	-	-	TGTGCCAGCAGCTTCCGAGGGACATTCGGCCTGAACACTGAAGCTTTCTTT	CASSFRGTFGLNTEAFF
TRBJ1-6	TRBV28	-	-	TGTGCCAGCAGGACGGATTTTAGGGGACTGACGTTTTTACACTCAAGCTCCTATAATTCACCCCTCCACTTT	CASRTDFRGLTFLHSSSYNSPLHF
TRBJ2-2	TRBV4-1	-	-	TGCGCCAGCAGTCGAGACGCGACAGATGCCGGGGAGCTGTTTTTT	CASSRDATDAGELFF
TRBJ2-1	TRBV5-1	-	-	TGCGCCAGCAGTAGAGGGATCGGCGATGAGCAGTTCTTC	CASSRGIGDEQFF
TRBJ2-1	TRBV7-9	-	TRBD2	TGTGCCAGCAGCCAGGGACTAGCGAGAAATGAGCAGTTCTTC	CASSQGLARNEQFF
TRBJ1-5	TRBV6-5	-	-	TGTGCCAGCAGTTACTCTACAGGGACGCGACAGCCCCAGCATTTT	CASSYSTGTRQPQHF
TRBJ1-1	TRBV27	-	TRBD1	TGTGCCAGCAGTTTGTGGGACAGGGGTGAAGCTTTCTTT	CASSLWDRGEAFF
TRBJ2-2	TRBV10-3	-	-	TGTGCCATCAGTGAGCGAGACACCGGGGAGCTGTTTTTT	CAISERDTGELFF
TRBJ1-2	TRBV18	-	-	TGTGCCAGCTCACCCGAAAATATGGCCGTTAACTATGGCTACACCTTC	CASSPENMAVNYGYTF
TRBJ2-3	TRBV25-1	-	-	TGTGCCAGCAGTGAGGGCACCTGGTTCACAGATACGCAGTATTTT	CASSEGTWFTDTQYF
TRBJ1-3	TRBV19	-	-	TGTGCCAGTAGCCGAGAGGGACTCATATCTGGAAACACCATATATTTT	CASSREGLISGNTIYF
TRBJ1-1	TRBV7-2	-	TRBD1	TGTGCCAGCAGCAATAGACAGGGTTCAGCTTTCTTT	CASSNRQGSAFF
TRBJ1-6	TRBV4-1	-	-	TGCGCCAGCAGCCAAGAAGTTTTCGGGGGATTCCTCCACTTT	CASSQEVFGGFLHF
TRBJ2-5	TRBV2	-	-	TGTGCCAGCAGTAGGACTTCAGAGACCCAGTACTTC	CASSRTSETQYF
TRBJ2-7	TRBV5-8	-	TRBD1	TGTGCCAGCAGCTCCAGGGACGGCAGGGGGGAGCAGTACTTC	CASSSRDGRGEQYF
TRBJ1-6	TRBV19	-	TRBD1	TGTGCCAGTAGACTGGACAGGGGCGCAAATAATTCACCCCTCCACTTT	CASRLDRGANNSPLHF
TRBJ1-3	TRBV4-1	-	-	TGCGCCAGCAGCCAATCGGGAAACACCATATATTTT	CASSQSGNTIYF